This passage covers 14 T cell receptor beta chains from one sample sequenced in a study of cytomegalovirus exposure and HLA in healthy donors. Both 60 Vbeta primers and 13 Jbeta primers went into the PCR. Repertoires were generated with immunoSEQ multiplex PCR, while TCRdb's copy carries only in-frame clones and drops some. The data hold about 140,000 clones, with 65% to 80% observed a single time. What was sequenced was PBMCs. Receptor source: a young woman in good health and CMV-seronegative.

The chain employs TRBV5-6 and TRBJ1-6; D is unclear. CDR1 and CDR2 from the germline V gene are SGHDT and YYEEEE. The CDR3 has 14 amino acids. Between the trimmed V and J ends, which lost 2 bases and 5 bases, there was a span of 8 bases. CDR3 nucleotides: TGTGCCAGCAGCTTCGGACTCGATAATTCACCCCTCCACTTT. Translation gives CASSFGLDNSPLHF.

The J gene is TRBJ1-1, the V gene TRBV6-1; 7 positions agree with TRBD1. The V and J ends lost 6 bases and 4 bases, in that order; junction bases with no gene match: 8. This CDR3 spans 14 amino acids. Germline CDR1 is MNHNS and CDR2 is SASEGT. CDR3 sequence (DNA): TGTGCCAGCAGCCACGGACAGGAAGGCACTGAAGCTTTCTTT. Its translation: CASSHGQEGTEAFF.

V usage is TRBV11-2 and J usage is TRBJ2-5; D might be TRBD2 (7 bases). V lost 3 bases to trimming and J lost 7 bases, with 27 bases between them. Germline-derived CDR1 and CDR2 are SGHAT and FQNNGV. This CDR3 region has 18 residues. Here the CDR3 reads CASSLTTFGGNKQGTQYF. CDR3 coding DNA: TGTGCCAGCAGCTTGACCACCTTCGGGGGGAACAAACAGGGGACCCAGTACTTC.

The CDR3 bases are TGTGCCAGCTCACCAGATTCCCTAGCGGGTAACTCTGGGGCCAACGTCCTGACTTTC. This encodes CASSPDSLAGNSGANVLTF. This rearrangement joins TRBV18 to TRBJ2-6; 8 bases fit TRBD2. This CDR3 region has 19 residues. Germline-derived CDR1 and CDR2 are KGHSH and LQKENI. The trim removed 2 bases at V and 0 bases at J, leaving 9 bases unmatched.

V is TRBV5-1 and J is TRBJ2-5, with 9 bases aligning to TRBD1. Germline lookup yields CDR1 SGHRS and CDR2 YFSETQ. This CDR3 region has 15 residues. V lost 4 bases to trimming and J lost 5 bases; unmatched junction nucleotides: 9. Written as DNA, the CDR3 is TGCGCCAGCAGCAACCCACAGGGGGCGAGGGAGACCCAGTACTTC. This codes for CASSNPQGARETQYF.

The rearrangement uses TRBV7-9 and TRBJ2-5; 8 bases are a match to TRBD1. This CDR3 region has 17 residues. Germline loops: CDR1 SEHNR, CDR2 FQNEAQ (reference sequence). V was clipped by 3 bases and J by 1 base; unmatched bases: 10. The CDR3 reads CASSFALLTGAQETQYF. The CDR3 nucleotides are TGTGCCAGCAGCTTTGCGTTATTGACAGGGGCCCAAGAGACCCAGTACTTC. Full variable domain (rest looked up from reference TRBV7-9 and TRBJ2-5): DTGVSQNPRHKITKRGQNVTFRCDPISEHNRLYWYRQTLGQGPEFLTYFQNEAQLEKSRLLSDRFSAERPKGSFSTLEIQRTEQGDSAMYLCASSFALLTGAQETQYFGPGTRLLVL.

V and J are TRBV6-1 and TRBJ2-5, with 8 bases matching TRBD1. Germline values: CDR1 MNHNS, CDR2 SASEGT. J was trimmed by 6 bases and V by 6 bases; bases with no gene match: 6. The CDR3 runs to 13 residues. The CDR3 sequence is CASRTGAGKTQYF. The CDR3 nucleotides are TGTGCCAGCAGGACAGGGGCAGGGAAGACCCAGTACTTC.

This clone was detected a few times. The rearrangement joins TRBV28 to TRBJ2-3, with a tentative D call TRBD1 (5 bases). Trimming took 6 bases from V and 4 from J, leaving 11 bases between them. The CDR3 contains 13 residues. Germline-derived CDR1 and CDR2 are MDHEN and SYDVKM. The DNA of the CDR3 is TGTGCCAGCAGAGGGGCATCCGCAGATACGCAGTATTTT. It codes for CASRGASADTQYF.

The V call is TRBV19, the J call TRBJ2-7, with 9 bases that match TRBD1. The germline V gene has CDR1 LNHDA and CDR2 SQIVND (reference sequence). Trimming at V came to 4 bases and at J to 1 base, leaving 5 bases not matched to a gene. The CDR3 contains 15 residues. The CDR3 coding sequence is TGTGCCAGTAGTAGCCCCGGGACAGGGTCCTACGAGCAGTACTTC. This gives the protein CASSSPGTGSYEQYF.

This clone was found a few times. The chain employs TRBV5-4 and TRBJ1-1; D gene uncertain. V was shortened by 4 bases and J by 0 bases, with 13 bases between the two germline ends. CDR3 length: 15 amino acids. Germline-derived CDR1 and CDR2 are SGHNT and YYREEE (reference sequence). CDR3 residues: CASSEASGVNTEAFF. Here the CDR3 DNA reads TGTGCCAGCAGCGAAGCGTCGGGAGTGAACACTGAAGCTTTCTTT. Together with reference TRBV5-4 and TRBJ1-1, the CDR3 gives the full variable domain: ETGVTQSPTHLIKTRGQQVTLRCSSQSGHNTVSWYQQALGQGPQFIFQYYREEENGRGNFPPRFSGLQFPNYSSELNVNALELDDSALYLCASSEASGVNTEAFFGQGTRLTVV.

V is TRBV18 and J is TRBJ1-1; tentatively, D is TRBD1 (6 bases). Trimming pared 5 bases from V and 0 bases from J, leaving 16 bases between. The CDR3 length is 16 residues. Germline V gene sequence: CDR1 KGHSH, CDR2 LQKENI. This CDR3 is CASSSTGLTLNTEAFF. Here the CDR3 DNA reads TGTGCCAGCTCATCGACAGGCCTCACCTTGAACACTGAAGCTTTCTTT.

The rearrangement joins TRBV6-6 to TRBJ1-2; TRBD1 agrees at 8 bases. The CDR3 has 15 residues. The V gene's germline CDR1 is MNHNY and CDR2 SVGAGI (reference sequence). The V and J ends lost 5 bases and 0 bases, in that order; junction bases with no gene match: 5. The CDR3 sequence is CASSEDRAANYGYTF. CDR3 DNA sequence: TGTGCCAGCAGTGAGGACAGGGCCGCTAACTATGGCTACACCTTC.

The chain couples TRBV27 to TRBJ1-4; the D is unclear. V lost 8 bases to trimming and J lost 5 bases, with 15 bases between them. Germline loops: CDR1 MNHEY, CDR2 SMNVEV (reference sequence). The CDR3 runs 14 residues. The CDR3: CASWSRELNEKLFF. CDR3 sequence (DNA): TGTGCCAGCTGGTCAAGAGAACTGAATGAAAAACTGTTTTTT.

This chain uses TRBV7-2 with TRBJ2-1, with D perhaps matching TRBD2 (6 bases). Trimming shortened V by 5 bases and J by 6 bases, and 14 bases separated the two germline ends. There are 14 residues in the CDR3. Germline-derived CDR1 and CDR2 are SGHTA and FQGNSA. The CDR3: CASSPSSDRNEQFF. For the CDR3, the DNA is TGTGCCAGCAGCCCCTCTAGCGATCGCAATGAGCAGTTCTTC.